This TCR beta chain was obtained from a study of beta chain features in type 1 diabetes (dated by TCRdb to 2016 to 2019). Regarding the research as a whole: Mean age, gender distribution, total cell number and subset yield did not differ between patients and healthy donors. A total of under 140,000,000 sorted cells were examined across all samples, and the number of cells per subset was strongly correlated with RNA yield. In the study, TCRB repertoires of sorted circulating CD4+ T cell subsets from recently diagnosed type 1 diabetes patients were compared with those of matched healthy donors. Whereas all 30 or so donors provided naive and central memory subsets, regulatory and stem cell-like memory subsets were isolated from just 8 patients and about 8 healthy donors.

Of note for this clone: Its recognized antigen is unknown. One base away there is no much larger clone; base qualities are not given.

Results the study describes overall, beyond this receptor: In all four CD4+ subsets, TCRB CDR3 length was moderately but significantly shorter in type 1 diabetes patients. At VDJ recombination sites, type 1 diabetes patients had fewer insertions and more deleted nucleotides, which implies abnormalities in thymic rearrangement. PCR may preferentially amplify shorter templates, but because patient and control samples were amplified and corrected together, any resulting skew would affect both groups equally. Naive, central memory and regulatory TCRB repertoires appeared more similar among patients than among healthy donors. Because cDNA was sequenced instead of genomic DNA, highly expressing activated cells could be over-represented, though the groups showed no difference in activation or CD3 levels. Because the HLA sub-analyses included only small numbers of individuals, any influence of HLA type on TCRB rearrangement was left unresolved.

The entire amount of isolated RNA was reverse transcribed using the High Capacity cDNA Reverse Transcription Kit, so the sequenced TCRB transcripts were expressed ones. Deep immunoSEQ sequencing was applied to naive, central memory and regulatory T cell samples, giving an average of approximately 4 million total reads per sample. Sorted cells were lysed in RLT buffer, and RNA was extracted using DNase-treated RNeasy Micro or Mini kits according to cell number. To prevent cross-contamination, each cell subset was processed individually, whereas patient and healthy donor samples were processed jointly. The immunoSEQ multiplex PCR was used to amplify TCRB sequences from cDNA, yielding 87-bp fragments that span the CDR3 region. Sequencing of the amplicons was performed on the Illumina HiSeq platform. Processing in the source paper ran as follows. PCR bias was corrected computationally using synthetic template baselines, and reads within Hamming distance 2 were collapsed, with unmergeable singletons discarded. Reads were aligned against IMGT to assign V, D and J genes, CDR3 length and insertions or deletions at six rearrangement sites. Within each subset, clonotype counts were normalized to sorted cell number, and only after that were true diversity and Gini coefficients computed with the tcR R package. The overlap coefficient, calculated on TCRB nucleotide sequences, was used to measure repertoire sharing. TCRdb obtained this table from immuneACCESS and retained in-frame rearrangements with V and J assigned. These tables miss some clones; where compared with another copy, unresolved V genes account for less than half of the shortfall, and the remainder is unexplained. The V and J calls and clone size are taken from that table; D and trimming were inferred from the DNA. The sample contains about 5,700 clones, under 85% of them found a single time. The ten most abundant clones make up 2% to 2.5% of the sample.

CDR1 and CDR2, per the germline V gene (reference sequence), are LNHDA and SQIVND. The CDR3, from cysteine to phenylalanine, totals 14 residues. The entry retains the CDR3 DNA only, 42 bases that are in frame from base 1. The germline ends are 8 bases apart after V is trimmed by 3 bases and J by 0 bases. A single peripheral blood draw of around 120 mL on average was collected from each donor into heparinised tubes. A BD FACSAria II and a panel including CD45RO, CCR7, CD25, CD127, CD95 and CD27 were used to sort naive, central memory, regulatory and stem cell-like memory CD4+ T cells. A purity above 95% was achieved for all sorted populations. Right away, PBMCs were isolated by Lymphoprep density gradient centrifugation and were stained directly, with no culture step. To minimize batch effects, samples were stained and sorted in pairs, one healthy donor with one patient per experiment.

The sequence joins TRBV19 to TRBJ1-2, with the D gene uncertain. This TCR was recovered from a man between 18 and 35 years old in good health. Specimen: Tregs from blood. The sample's cell subset or site label, in plain terms: regulatory CD4+ T cells. The CDR3 reads as follows: CASSMKRANYGYTF. The bases read TGTGCCAGTAGTATGAAACGAGCTAACTATGGCTACACCTTC.